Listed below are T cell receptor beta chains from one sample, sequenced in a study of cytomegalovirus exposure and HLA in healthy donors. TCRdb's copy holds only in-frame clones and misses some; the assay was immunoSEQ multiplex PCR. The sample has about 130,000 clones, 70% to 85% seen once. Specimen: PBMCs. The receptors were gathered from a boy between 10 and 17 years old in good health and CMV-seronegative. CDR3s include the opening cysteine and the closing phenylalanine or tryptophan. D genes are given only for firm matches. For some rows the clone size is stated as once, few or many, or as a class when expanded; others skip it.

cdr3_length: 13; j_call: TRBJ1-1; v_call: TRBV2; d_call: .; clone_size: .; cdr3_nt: TGTGCCAGCAAAGGGGAAATGAACACTGAAGCTTTCTTT; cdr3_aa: CASKGEMNTEAFF
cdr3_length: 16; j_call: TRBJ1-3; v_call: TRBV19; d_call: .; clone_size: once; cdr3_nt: TGTGCCAGTAGTATAGCTGGGCAGGTAACTGGAAACACCATATATTTT; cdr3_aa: CASSIAGQVTGNTIYF
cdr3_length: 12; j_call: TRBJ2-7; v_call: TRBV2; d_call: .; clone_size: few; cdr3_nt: TGTGCCATTCCGCGGGACGCCAACGAGCAGTACTTC; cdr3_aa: CAIPRDANEQYF
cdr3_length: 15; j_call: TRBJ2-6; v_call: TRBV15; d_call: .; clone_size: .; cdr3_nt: TGTGCCACCAGCACTGACTCCACTGGGGCCAACGTCCTGACTTTC; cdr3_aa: CATSTDSTGANVLTF
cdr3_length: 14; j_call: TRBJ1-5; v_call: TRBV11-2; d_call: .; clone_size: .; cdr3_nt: TGTGCCAGCAGCTCGGGGTATAGCAATCAGCCCCAGCATTTT; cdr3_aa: CASSSGYSNQPQHF
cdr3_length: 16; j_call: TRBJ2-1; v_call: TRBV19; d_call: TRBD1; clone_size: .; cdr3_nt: TGTGCCAGTAGTATAGGAGGGGGCAAGGGAATGAATGAGCAGTTCTTC; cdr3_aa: CASSIGGGKGMNEQFF
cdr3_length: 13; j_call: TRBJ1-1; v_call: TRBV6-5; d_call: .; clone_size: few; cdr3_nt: TGTGCCAGCGTAAAATCAGGGGAAACTGAAGCTTTCTTT; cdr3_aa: CASVKSGETEAFF
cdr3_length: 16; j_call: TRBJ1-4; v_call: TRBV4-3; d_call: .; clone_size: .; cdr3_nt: TGCGCCAGCAGCCAAGATGAGCGGGCAACTAATGAAAAACTGTTTTTT; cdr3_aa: CASSQDERATNEKLFF
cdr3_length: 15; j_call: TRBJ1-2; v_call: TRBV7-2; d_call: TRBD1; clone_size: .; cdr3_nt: TGTGCCAGCAGCTTAGGACAGGGTCTTAACTATGGCTACACCTTC; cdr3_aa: CASSLGQGLNYGYTF
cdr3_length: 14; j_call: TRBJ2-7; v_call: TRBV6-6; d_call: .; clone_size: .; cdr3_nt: TGTGCCAGCAGTTATGTGGACAGCTCCTACGAGCAGTACTTC; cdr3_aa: CASSYVDSSYEQYF
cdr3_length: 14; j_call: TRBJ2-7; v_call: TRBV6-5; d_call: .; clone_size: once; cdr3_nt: TGTGCCAGCAGCCCTACGACTCCCCCCGACGAGCAGTACTTC; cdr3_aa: CASSPTTPPDEQYF
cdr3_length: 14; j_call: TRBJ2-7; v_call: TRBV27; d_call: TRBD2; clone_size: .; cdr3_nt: TGTGCCAGCAGTAAAGTAGCGGGATCTTACGAGCAGTACTTC; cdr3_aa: CASSKVAGSYEQYF
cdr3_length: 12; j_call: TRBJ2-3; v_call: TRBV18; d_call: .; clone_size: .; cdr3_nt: TGTGCCAGCTCACTCCCGCGTGATACGCAGTATTTT; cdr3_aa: CASSLPRDTQYF
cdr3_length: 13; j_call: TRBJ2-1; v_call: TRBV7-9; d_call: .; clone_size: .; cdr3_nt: TGTGCCAGCAGCGTTGGCCTCGCGGGGGAGCAGTTCTTC; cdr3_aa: CASSVGLAGEQFF
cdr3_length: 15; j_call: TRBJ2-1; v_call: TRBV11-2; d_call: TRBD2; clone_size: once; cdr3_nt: TGTGCCAGCAGCCCTAGGACTAGCGGGAGGGATGAGCAGTTCTTC; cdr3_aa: CASSPRTSGRDEQFF
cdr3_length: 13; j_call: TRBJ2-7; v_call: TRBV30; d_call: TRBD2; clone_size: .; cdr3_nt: TGTGCCTGCCTAGCGGGAGTTGCAGTCGAGCAGTACTTC; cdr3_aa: CACLAGVAVEQYF
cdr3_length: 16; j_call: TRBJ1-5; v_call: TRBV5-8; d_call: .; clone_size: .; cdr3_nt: TGTGCCAGCAGCTTGGAGGGGGGGCGCGAACGTCAGCCCCAGCATTTT; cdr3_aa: CASSLEGGRERQPQHF
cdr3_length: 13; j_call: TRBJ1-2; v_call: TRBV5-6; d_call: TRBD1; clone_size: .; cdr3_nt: TGTGCCAGCAGCTTGGACAGGGGCGATGGCTACACCTTC; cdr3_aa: CASSLDRGDGYTF
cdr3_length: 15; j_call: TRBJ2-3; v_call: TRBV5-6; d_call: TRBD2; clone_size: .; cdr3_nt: TGTGCCAGCAGCCCGCAGCGGGAAAGTACAGATACGCAGTATTTT; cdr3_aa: CASSPQRESTDTQYF
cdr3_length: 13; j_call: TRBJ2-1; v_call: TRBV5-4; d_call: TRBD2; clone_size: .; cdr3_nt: TGTGCCAGCAGAGCTAGCGGGAACGGTGAGCAGTTCTTC; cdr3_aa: CASRASGNGEQFF
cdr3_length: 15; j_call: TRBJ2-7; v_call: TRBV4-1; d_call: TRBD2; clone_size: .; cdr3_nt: TGCGCCAGCAGCCTCGCGGCGGGAGGTGTCTACGAGCAGTACTTC; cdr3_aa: CASSLAAGGVYEQYF
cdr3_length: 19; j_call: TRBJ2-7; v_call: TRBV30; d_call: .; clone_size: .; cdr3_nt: TGTGCCTGGAGCCCCCCGTATCCCCTCGGGACACGGACTCCCTACGAGCAGTACTTC; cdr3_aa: CAWSPPYPLGTRTPYEQYF
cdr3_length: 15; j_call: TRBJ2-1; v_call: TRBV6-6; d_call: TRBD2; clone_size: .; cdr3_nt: TGTGCCAGCTCCCCATCGGCGGGAGTGGGGAATGAGCAGTTCTTC; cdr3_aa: CASSPSAGVGNEQFF
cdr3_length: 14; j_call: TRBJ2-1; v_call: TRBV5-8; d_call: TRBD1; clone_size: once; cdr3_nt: TGTGCCAGCAGCTTGCAGACAGGGGGCACTGAGCAGTTCTTC; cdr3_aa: CASSLQTGGTEQFF